The 14 T cell receptor beta chains below all came from one sample that was sequenced in a study of blood T cell repertoires in COVID-19. TCRdb's copy holds only in-frame clones and misses some; the assay was immunoSEQ multiplex PCR. The profile shows about 380,000 clones, roughly 90% of them singletons. Source material: peripheral blood. These receptors all stem from a man in his forties with acute or convalescent COVID-19.

V and J are TRBV20-1 and TRBJ1-1; 8 nucleotides match TRBD1. Germline CDR1 and CDR2: DFQATT and SNEGSKA (reference sequence). The CDR3 runs to 16 residues. V dropped 3 bases and J dropped 1; count of bases not matched to a gene: 10. The CDR3 DNA sequence: TGCAGTGCTAGTCTCCCAGGGGGCTGGAGGAACACTGAAGCTTTCTTT. Protein sequence: CSASLPGGWRNTEAFF.

V gene TRBV27 combines with J gene TRBJ2-1; 7 bases line up with TRBD2. The V and J ends lost 8 bases and 0 bases, in that order; junction bases with no gene match: 4. CDR3 length: 14 residues. Germline-derived CDR1 and CDR2 are MNHEY and SMNVEV (reference sequence). Here the CDR3 DNA reads TGTGCCAGCCAGCTAGCGGTCTCCTACAATGAGCAGTTCTTC. Its translation is CASQLAVSYNEQFF.

V is TRBV6-5 and J is TRBJ2-7; 9 nucleotides agree with TRBD1. Germline-derived CDR1 and CDR2 are MNHEY and SVGAGI. CDR3 length: 14 residues. V was pared by 7 bases and J by 3 bases, with 7 bases of the junction left unmatched. CDR3 bases: TGTGCCAGCACTCTAGGGGGACAGGGCTACGAGCAGTACTTC. This translates into CASTLGGQGYEQYF.

This clone has just a few counts. This chain joins TRBV28 and TRBJ1-1; 8 bases are shared with TRBD1. The CDR3 spans 15 residues. The J segment lost 3 bases and the V segment lost 1 base, leaving 4 bases of the junction unmatched. CDR1 MDHEN and CDR2 SYDVKM come from the germline V gene. The CDR3 loop reads CASSLSAGGHTEAFF. CDR3 bases: TGTGCCAGCAGTTTATCCGCAGGGGGCCACACTGAAGCTTTCTTT. Filled out from reference TRBV28 and TRBJ1-1, the complete variable domain reads DVKVTQSSRYLVKRTGEKVFLECVQDMDHENMFWYRQDPGLGLRLIYFSYDVKMKEKGDIPEGYSVSREKKERFSLILESASTNQTSMYLCASSLSAGGHTEAFFGQGTRLTVV.

This clone was counted only a few times. This chain links TRBV14 with TRBJ1-1; TRBD1 matches 10 bases. The V gene end was trimmed by 0 bases and the J gene end by 4 bases; junction bases not matched to a gene: 5. This CDR3 contains 16 residues. Germline CDR1 is SGHDN and CDR2 is FVKESK. The CDR3 DNA reads TGTGCCAGCAGCCAAGAAAGACAGGGGGCTGCCACTGAAGCTTTCTTT. Amino acids: CASSQERQGAATEAFF.

The V gene is TRBV5-5, the J gene TRBJ2-3; the D is unclear. The CDR3 runs 14 residues. V was clipped by 1 base and J by 2 bases, with 8 bases between them. The germline gives CDR1 SGHKS, CDR2 YYEKEE (reference sequence). The CDR3 protein is CASSLNQYTDTQYF. CDR3 sequence (DNA): TGTGCCAGCAGCTTGAACCAGTACACAGATACGCAGTATTTT.

The chain is built from TRBV7-2 and TRBJ2-2, with no clear D. The germline V gene has CDR1 SGHTA and CDR2 FQGNSA. Between the trimmed V and J ends, which lost 1 base and 0 bases, there was a span of 6 bases. The CDR3 sequence is 15 residues long. The chain's CDR3 is CASSLGAANTGELFF. In DNA, the CDR3 is TGTGCCAGCAGCTTAGGGGCAGCGAACACCGGGGAGCTGTTTTTT.

The chain combines TRBV7-8 with TRBJ2-7; TRBD2 aligns across 12 bases. The CDR3 runs to 15 residues. With V trimmed by 8 bases and J by 0 bases, 5 bases remained unmatched. Germline CDR1 and CDR2: SGHVS and FQNEAQ. In nucleotides, the CDR3 is TGTGCCAGCGGCCAGACTAGCGGGAGCTCCTACGAGCAGTACTTC. Encoded protein: CASGQTSGSSYEQYF.

This clone was seen once. V is TRBV12-3 or TRBV12-4 and J is TRBJ1-1, with D perhaps TRBD1 (6 bases). The V end lost 4 bases, the J end lost 11 bases, and 17 bases lay between the germline ends. This CDR3 has 13 residues. The CDR3, as DNA: TGTGCCAGCAGTTCGGGGCAGGGGAACAGGGCTTTCTTT. It is translated as CASSSGQGNRAFF.

The chain couples TRBV5-1 to TRBJ1-1, with D hard to call. Trimming took 0 bases from V and 2 from J, leaving 8 bases between them. The CDR3 length is 14 residues. Germline loops: CDR1 SGHRS, CDR2 YFSETQ. CDR3 loop: CASSLAYRNTEAFF. The CDR3 DNA is TGCGCCAGCAGCTTGGCTTACAGAAACACTGAAGCTTTCTTT.

This chain uses TRBV2 with TRBJ2-1; unclear D gene. Germline V gives CDR1 SNHLY, CDR2 FYNNEI. The CDR3 has 16 amino acids. V was pared by 2 bases and J by 0 bases, with 11 bases between. CDR3 region: CASSEMVRSSYNEQFF. The CDR3 coding sequence is TGTGCCAGCAGTGAAATGGTCAGAAGCTCCTACAATGAGCAGTTCTTC.

The V call is TRBV19, the J call TRBJ2-2; 12 positions agree with TRBD2. Germline V CDR1 and CDR2: LNHDA, SQIVND (reference sequence). The junction had 4 bases not matched to a gene; V was cut back by 4 bases and J by 4 bases. CDR3 length equals 16 residues. CDR3 coding DNA: TGTGCCAGTAGTAACGGACTAGCGGGATCCACCGGGGAGCTGTTTTTT. Its translation is CASSNGLAGSTGELFF.

The chain has TRBV2 and TRBJ2-5; 10 nucleotides agree with TRBD1. Germline trimming cut 3 bases from V and 4 bases from J; bases unmatched to any gene: 5. Germline V lookup: CDR1 SNHLY, CDR2 FYNNEI. This CDR3 spans 15 amino acids. The CDR3 region is CASSDGTGVGETQYF. CDR3 nucleotides: TGTGCCAGCAGTGATGGGACAGGGGTTGGAGAGACCCAGTACTTC.

The V call is TRBV5-1, the J call TRBJ1-1, with 7 bases lining up with TRBD1. Germline CDR1 is SGHRS and CDR2 is YFSETQ. The CDR3 consists of 15 residues. V gave up 4 bases and J gave up 2 bases; unmatched junction bases: 8. The CDR3 nucleotides read TGCGCCAGCAGCGTGACAGGGTGGGGTAACACTGAAGCTTTCTTT. It specifies CASSVTGWGNTEAFF.